A single sample gave rise to the 7 T cell receptor beta chains below, sequenced in a study of cytomegalovirus exposure and HLA in healthy donors. PCR employed 60 Vbeta and 13 Jbeta primers. Clones were sequenced by immunoSEQ multiplex PCR, and TCRdb holds only the in-frame ones, with some missing. The data contain around 64,000 clones, approximately 90% of them seen just once; the ten biggest clones take up less than 2.5%. Sequencing input: PBMCs. The receptors originated from a woman under 40 in good health and CMV-seronegative.

The CDR3 DNA reads TGCGCCAGCAGCTGGACAGGGGGATCCAACGAGCAGTACTTC. Its translation: CASSWTGGSNEQYF. The chain is built from TRBV5-1 and TRBJ2-7, with 10 positions matching TRBD1. The J segment lost 5 bases and the V segment lost 3 bases, leaving 5 bases of the junction unmatched. The CDR3 extends over 14 amino acids. Germline loops: CDR1 SGHRS, CDR2 YFSETQ.

The chain carries TRBV6-1 and TRBJ2-1, with 13 bases that match TRBD2. The CDR3 has 16 residues. V shed 0 bases and J 12 bases; nucleotides not matched to a gene: 8. Germline CDR1 is MNHNS and CDR2 is SASEGT. The CDR3 DNA is TGTGCCAGCAGTGAAGCGTCTGGGACTAGCGGGATAAGGCAGTTCTTC. It specifies CASSEASGTSGIRQFF.

The CDR3 sequence is CASFSTSGIPGELFF. CDR3 DNA: TGTGCCAGCTTTAGCACTAGCGGGATCCCCGGGGAGCTGTTTTTT. The chain links TRBV27 to TRBJ2-2; 10 nucleotides line up with TRBD2. CDR3 length: 15 residues. Germline CDR1 MNHEY, CDR2 SMNVEV (reference sequence). J was trimmed by 6 bases and V by 8 bases; bases with no gene match: 9.

The chain joins TRBV2 to TRBJ1-1; 7 bases align to TRBD1. The ends lost 7 bases at V and 8 bases at J; junction bases unmatched: 10. The CDR3 runs to 13 residues. Germline-derived CDR1 and CDR2 are SNHLY and FYNNEI. The CDR3 DNA is TGTGCCAGCATTCAGGACAGGAGGCAGGAAGCTTTCTTT. This translates into CASIQDRRQEAFF.

J is TRBJ1-5 and V is TRBV19, with D possibly matching TRBD1 (5 bases). Deletions cut 7 bases from V and 0 bases from J, with 16 bases between. Germline V gene lookup returns CDR1 LNHDA and CDR2 SQIVND (reference sequence). The CDR3 is made up of 16 amino acids. The CDR3 reads CASKKFDSISNQPQHF. CDR3 bases: TGTGCCAGTAAAAAATTCGACAGTATTAGCAATCAGCCCCAGCATTTT.

This chain links TRBV15 with TRBJ2-3; perhaps TRBD2 as D (6 bases). The V gene lost 6 bases and the J gene lost 4 bases, with 14 bases spanning the gap. The CDR3 runs 14 residues. Germline lookup yields CDR1 LNHNV and CDR2 YYDKDF (reference sequence). Here the CDR3 reads CATRAGRYADTQYF. The DNA for the CDR3 is TGTGCCACCAGGGCGGGACGTTACGCAGATACGCAGTATTTT.

The chain is built from TRBV4-3 and TRBJ2-2, with D perhaps matching TRBD1 (5 bases). V was pared by 0 bases and J by 1 base, with 12 bases between. This CDR3 spans 17 amino acids. Germline values: CDR1 LGHNA, CDR2 YSLEER. The CDR3 spells CASSQDLTGQNTGELFF. CDR3 nucleotide sequence: TGCGCCAGCAGCCAAGATCTCACCGGACAGAACACCGGGGAGCTGTTTTTT.